These 32 T cell receptor beta chains were sequenced from one sample in a study of T cells after yellow fever vaccination. TCRdb re-derived calls from the 5' RACE reads in MiXCR, one entry per CDR3 protein. The sample records over 85,000 distinct CDR3 sequences, roughly 8.2% being singletons. The sequencing used CD8+ T cells not binding an NS4B(214-222) dextramer, sorted from PBMCs, collected more than 13 days after the first yellow fever vaccination. These receptors originate from a man aged 18 to 29 who received the YFV17D yellow fever vaccine.

V and J are TRBV29-1 and TRBJ2-1, with 9 bases identical to TRBD1. After removal of 6 bases from V and 5 bases from J, the junction contained 8 bases not matched to a gene. This CDR3 comprises 14 residues. In germline, CDR1 is SQVTM, CDR2 ANQGSEA. For the CDR3, the DNA is TGCAGCGTCGAGCTCCGGGACAGGGACAATGAGCAGTTCTTC. Its translation: CSVELRDRDNEQFF.

This clonotype came up a few times. Written as DNA, the CDR3 is TGTGCCAGCAGTTTATTTTGGGACAGCGACTACAATGAGCAGTTCTTC. It codes for CASSLFWDSDYNEQFF. V usage is TRBV27 and J usage is TRBJ2-1, with 7 bases lining up with TRBD1. This CDR3 has 16 residues. The ends lost 1 base at V and 3 bases at J; junction bases unmatched: 6. Per germline, CDR1 MNHEY and CDR2 SMNVEV (reference sequence).

J is TRBJ2-5 and V is TRBV6-4; TRBD2 matches 9 bases. CDR3 size: 15 residues. V shed 5 bases, J shed 5 bases, and the junction held 9 bases outside the gene matches. Germline V CDR1 and CDR2: MRHNA, SNTAGT. The CDR3 sequence: CASSLIAGAGETQYF. The CDR3 DNA reads as TGTGCCAGCAGTCTTATAGCGGGGGCCGGGGAGACCCAGTACTTC.

This clonotype has only a few counts. This rearrangement joins TRBV6-5 to TRBJ1-2, with no clear D. The germline gives CDR1 MNHEY, CDR2 SVGAGI. V lost 0 bases and J lost 4, with 12 bases in between. The CDR3 is 15 residues long. In DNA, the CDR3 is TGTGCCAGCAGTTACTCGAACATCCATCGCTATGGCTACACCTTC. Its translation is CASSYSNIHRYGYTF.

The chain links TRBV4-1 to TRBJ2-3; 11 positions match TRBD2. Germline CDR1 MGHRA, CDR2 YSYEKL. The CDR3 is 16 residues long. J was trimmed by 3 bases and V by 5 bases; bases with no gene match: 7. The chain's CDR3 is CASSNSGGALTDTQYF. CDR3 nucleotide sequence: TGCGCCAGCAGCAATAGCGGGGGGGCTTTAACAGATACGCAGTATTTT.

This clonotype has more than one count but fewer than ten. The gene calls are TRBV4-1 and TRBJ2-5; either TRBD1 or TRBD2 may fit D (5 bases each). V was trimmed by 5 bases and J by 2 bases, leaving 12 bases between them. In germline, CDR1 is MGHRA, CDR2 YSYEKL. The CDR3 extends over 14 amino acids. CDR3 region: CASSAGTDQETQYF. The CDR3 DNA follows: TGCGCCAGCAGCGCCGGGACGGATCAAGAGACCCAGTACTTC.

This clonotype was detected many times. The rearrangement joins TRBV5-1 to TRBJ2-3, with 12 positions matching TRBD2. Germline trimming cut 4 bases from V and 2 bases from J; bases unmatched to any gene: 5. The CDR3 contains 16 residues. The germline V gene has CDR1 SGHRS and CDR2 YFSETQ. In nucleotides, the CDR3 is TGCGCCAGCAGCAGGGGACTAGCGGGTCCCACAGATACGCAGTATTTT. Residues: CASSRGLAGPTDTQYF.

Only a few counts were recorded for this clonotype. The chain is built from TRBV27 and TRBJ2-5; 9 positions agree with TRBD2. The V segment lost 5 bases and the J segment 5 bases; nucleotides outside the gene matches: 12. The germline gives CDR1 MNHEY, CDR2 SMNVEV (reference sequence). The CDR3 is 16 residues long. CDR3 sequence reads: CASSPRSGGRRETQYF. The CDR3 DNA follows: TGTGCCAGCAGTCCTCGTAGCGGGGGCCGAAGGGAGACCCAGTACTTC.

The genes are TRBV29-1 and TRBJ1-1; weak D call: TRBD1 (5 bases). Germline values: CDR1 SQVTM, CDR2 ANQGSEA. This CDR3 region has 12 residues. Trimming left V 7 bases short and J 1 base short, with 10 bases between. The CDR3 reads CSARDGNTEAFF. In nucleotides, the CDR3 is TGCAGCGCGAGGGACGGGAACACTGAAGCTTTCTTT.

CDR3 protein: CATDRGGYEQYV. CDR3 nucleotides: TGTGCCACGGACAGGGGGGGATACGAGCAGTACGTC. This chain links TRBV6-2 or TRBV6-3 with TRBJ2-7; TRBD1 agrees at 10 bases. Germline V gene lookup returns CDR1 MNHEY and CDR2 SVGEGT. CDR3 length: 12 residues. V shed 10 bases, J shed 4 bases, and the junction held 4 bases outside the gene matches.

This clonotype has just a few counts. The chain employs TRBV6-5 and TRBJ1-6; D not certain. The V end lost 4 bases, the J end lost 0 bases, and 7 bases lay between the germline ends. Germline-derived CDR1 and CDR2 are MNHEY and SVGAGI. This CDR3 spans 15 amino acids. The CDR3 here is CASSWQSSYNSPLHF. In nucleotides, the CDR3 is TGTGCCAGCAGTTGGCAGAGCTCCTATAATTCACCCCTCCACTTT.

The V gene is TRBV7-6, the J gene TRBJ2-2; D is unclear. The V end was cut by 3 bases, the J end by 2 bases, with 13 bases between. CDR1 SGHVS and CDR2 FNYEAQ come from the germline V gene. CDR3 length equals 16 residues. In DNA form, the CDR3 reads TGTGCCAGCAGCTTGGCGGAAGGCCTTAACACCGGGGAGCTGTTTTTT. Translation: CASSLAEGLNTGELFF.

Ten or more counts support this clonotype. The V call is TRBV2, the J call TRBJ2-7, with D unclear. Per germline, CDR1 SNHLY and CDR2 FYNNEI. V was shortened by 1 base and J by 5 bases, with 15 bases between the two germline ends. The CDR3 contains 15 residues. The CDR3 bases are TGTGCCAGCAGTGAAGAAAGAATGCGATTCGACGAGCAGTACGTC. Its translation is CASSEERMRFDEQYV.

This clonotype was seen more than once but under ten times. This chain uses TRBV29-1 with TRBJ2-3; 11 positions agree with TRBD2. Germline assignment: CDR1 SQVTM and CDR2 ANQGSEA. J lost 2 bases, V lost 7 bases, and 5 bases had no gene match. The CDR3 is 14 amino acids. The CDR3 loop reads CSALLAGDTDTQYF. In nucleotides, the CDR3 is TGCAGCGCCCTACTAGCGGGGGACACAGATACGCAGTATTTT.

This clonotype was seen only a few times. This sequence joins TRBV11-1 and TRBJ1-1; 7 bases are shared with TRBD1. V was clipped by 5 bases and J by 10 bases; unmatched bases: 10. The CDR3 sequence is 13 residues long. Germline assignment: CDR1 SGHAT and CDR2 FQDESV (reference sequence). The CDR3 loop is CASSPRTGNAAFF. CDR3 sequence (DNA): TGTGCCAGCAGCCCCCGGACAGGCAATGCAGCTTTCTTT.

This clonotype was found many times. The rearrangement links TRBV12-3 or TRBV12-4 to TRBJ1-6; 9 bases line up with TRBD1. With 5 bases clipped from V and 9 bases from J, the junction kept 14 bases outside the gene matches. The CDR3 sequence is 17 residues long. The CDR3 nucleotides read TGTGCCAGCAGTCCCGGGACAGGGTCCACCGTAGGTTCACCCCTCCACTTT. Protein sequence: CASSPGTGSTVGSPLHF.

The V and J genes are TRBV29-1 and TRBJ2-5; no clear D. This CDR3 is 14 amino acids long. Germline V lookup: CDR1 SQVTM, CDR2 ANQGSEA. V was shortened by 0 bases and J by 2 bases, with 10 bases between the two germline ends. The DNA for the CDR3 is TGCAGCGTTGAAGATTGGGCTATTCAAGAGACCCAGTACTTC. This gives the protein CSVEDWAIQETQYF.

This clonotype was seen a few times. J is TRBJ2-1 and V is TRBV21-1; the table gives TRBD2 as D, unverified against the DNA. TRBV21-1 is assigned pseudogene status. This CDR3 has 19 residues. The CDR3, as DNA: TGTGCCAGCAGCAACAACCCCGGGACTAGCGGGGCACATTCCAATGAGCAGTTCTTC. It specifies CASSNNPGTSGAHSNEQFF.

The V gene is TRBV7-3, the J gene TRBJ2-5; TRBD2 agrees at 14 bases. Germline V gives CDR1 SGHTA, CDR2 FQGTGA. J gave up 1 base and V 0 bases, and 1 base lay outside the gene matches. This CDR3 has 17 residues. CDR3 sequence: CASSLTGLAGGQETQYF. DNA for the CDR3: TGTGCCAGCAGCTTAACTGGACTAGCGGGGGGCCAAGAGACCCAGTACTTC.

This clonotype was observed a few times. The chain links TRBV5-1 to TRBJ1-3, with D tentatively TRBD1 (6 bases). Per the germline V gene, CDR1 is SGHRS and CDR2 is YFSETQ. V shed 2 bases and J shed 0 bases, with 9 bases lying between them. The CDR3 extends over 15 amino acids. CDR3 loop: CASSFRGSSGNTIYF. CDR3 sequence (DNA): TGCGCCAGCAGCTTTAGGGGGAGCTCTGGAAACACCATATATTTT. The complete variable domain, with remaining parts taken from reference TRBV5-1 and TRBJ1-3, reads KAGVTQTPRYLIKTRGQQVTLSCSPISGHRSVSWYQQTPGQGLQFLFEYFSETQRNKGNFPGRFSGRQFSNSRSEMNVSTLELGDSALYLCASSFRGSSGNTIYFGEGSWLTVV.

The chain couples TRBV6-5 to TRBJ2-7; 8 bases fit TRBD1. The germline CDR1 and CDR2 sequences are MNHEY and SVGAGI. Trimming took 2 bases from V and 0 from J; bases not matched to a gene: 3. The CDR3 runs 15 residues. CDR3 sequence: CASSYGQGGSYEQYV. CDR3 in DNA: TGTGCCAGCAGTTACGGACAGGGAGGCTCCTACGAGCAGTACGTC.

This clonotype was observed a handful of times. The rearrangement uses TRBV4-1 and TRBJ2-1; the match to TRBD2 covers 8 bases. V shed 1 base and J 3 bases; nucleotides not matched to a gene: 14. This CDR3 is built from 19 residues. CDR1 is MGHRA and CDR2 is YSYEKL in the germline V gene. CDR3 protein: CASSQGGGLAGGFYNEQFF. The CDR3 DNA reads as TGCGCCAGCAGCCAAGGTGGCGGACTGGCGGGGGGTTTCTACAATGAGCAGTTCTTC.

The rearrangement links TRBV4-1 to TRBJ2-5, with D perhaps TRBD1 (6 bases). CDR3 length: 14 residues. V was clipped by 2 bases and J by 5 bases, with 12 bases between them. Germline V CDR1 and CDR2: MGHRA, YSYEKL. The CDR3, as DNA: TGCGCCAGCAGCCAAATCAGGGGCCGCGAGACCCAGTACTTC. Protein product: CASSQIRGRETQYF.

This clonotype was seen only a few times. This chain joins TRBV7-9 and TRBJ1-1, with TRBD1 as a possible D gene (5 bases). The CDR3 spans 15 residues. The V end was cut by 5 bases, the J end by 3 bases, with 16 bases between. Germline CDR1 and CDR2: SEHNR and FQNEAQ (reference sequence). CDR3 in amino acids: CASSPPRSGDTEAFF. DNA of the CDR3: TGTGCCAGCAGCCCACCCCGGTCGGGGGACACTGAAGCTTTCTTT.

The table lists this clonotype with a few counts. The CDR3 loop is CASSYRLPLAGGFDTQYF. The CDR3 DNA follows: TGTGCCAGCAGTTATCGACTCCCCCTAGCGGGGGGCTTCGATACGCAGTATTTT. This sequence joins TRBV6-5 and TRBJ2-3, with 11 nucleotides matching TRBD2. Germline-derived CDR1 and CDR2 are MNHEY and SVGAGI. The CDR3 length is 18 residues. Germline trimming cut 3 bases from V and 6 bases from J; bases unmatched to any gene: 14.

The chain has TRBV11-2 and TRBJ2-5, with no clear D. The CDR3 has 13 residues. Germline V gives CDR1 SGHAT, CDR2 FQNNGV. V dropped 4 bases and J dropped 5 bases, with 11 bases sitting between them. CDR3 residues: CASSSPPMETQYF. The DNA of the CDR3 is TGTGCCAGCAGCTCCCCTCCGATGGAGACCCAGTACTTC. The full variable domain, with the rest looked up from reference TRBV11-2 and TRBJ2-5, is EAGVAQSPRYKIIEKRQSVAFWCNPISGHATLYWYQQILGQGPKLLIQFQNNGVVDDSQLPKDRFSAERLKGVDSTLKIQPAKLEDSAVYLCASSSPPMETQYFGPGTRLLVL.

This clonotype was seen a few times. The V and J genes are TRBV11-1 and TRBJ2-1; tentative D call: TRBD2 (6 bases). The CDR3 totals 16 residues. Germline values: CDR1 SGHAT, CDR2 FQDESV (reference sequence). Trimming stripped 5 bases from V and 8 bases from J, with 22 bases between. The CDR3 DNA is TGTGCCAGCAGCGCTTTCGTAGCGGTCTCAAAGGATGAGCAGTTCTTC. Residues: CASSAFVAVSKDEQFF.

The chain uses TRBV4-1 and TRBJ1-1, with D possibly being TRBD1 (5 bases). Trimming cost V 6 bases and J 0 bases, with 11 bases left between them. CDR3 length: 14 residues. Germline CDR1 MGHRA, CDR2 YSYEKL. The CDR3 DNA sequence: TGCGCCAGCAGAAATGAGGGGATGAACACTGAAGCTTTCTTT. Its translation: CASRNEGMNTEAFF.

This clonotype was detected only a few times. The chain has TRBV4-3 and TRBJ2-7; TRBD2 matches at 8 bases. In germline, CDR1 is LGHNA, CDR2 YSLEER. V lost 0 bases, J lost 1 base, and 5 bases stayed unmatched. The CDR3 spans 16 residues. CDR3 DNA sequence: TGCGCCAGCAGCCAAGAGAGCGGGGGCGCTTCCTACGAGCAGTACTTC. The encoded protein is CASSQESGGASYEQYF.

This chain uses TRBV12-3 or TRBV12-4 with TRBJ2-7, with TRBD1 matching over 9 bases. The CDR3 loop spans 12 amino acids. With 6 bases clipped from V and 11 bases from J, the junction kept 8 bases outside the gene matches. CDR3 amino acids: CASSLTGGEEYF. As DNA, the CDR3 is TGTGCCAGCAGCTTGACAGGGGGAGAGGAGTACTTC.

This clonotype was picked up many times. The chain has TRBV4-3 and TRBJ1-1; 8 positions match TRBD1. Looked up from germline, CDR1 is LGHNA and CDR2 is YSLEER. This CDR3 has 16 amino acids. Losses at the gene ends were 0 bases for V and 0 bases for J; bases not matched to a gene: 3. CDR3 sequence reads: CASSQDRTGLNTEAFF. For the CDR3, the DNA is TGCGCCAGCAGCCAAGATAGGACAGGGCTGAACACTGAAGCTTTCTTT.

The chain recombines TRBV19 with TRBJ2-1, with 8 bases aligning to TRBD2. Germline CDR1 LNHDA, CDR2 SQIVND (reference sequence). The trim removed 4 bases at V and 3 bases at J, leaving 5 bases unmatched. This CDR3 comprises 15 residues. The DNA for the CDR3 is TGTGCCAGTAGTACCTCGGGGGGGGTCTACAATGAGCAGTTCTTC. It encodes CASSTSGGVYNEQFF.